Here is one T cell receptor (beta chain) with its context. Antigen unknown. CDR1 and CDR2 (germline): SGHRS, YFSETQ. The CDR3 has 15 amino acids. The data were obtained in a study of T cells expressing NK-cell markers. TCRdb re-called the 5' RACE reads; every CDR3 protein appears as one record, without DNA. This repertoire comprises roughly 380,000 distinct CDR3 sequences; its ten largest clones make up around 5.2%. Study results and caveats: CD8+ T cells in 5 or 6 donors included dominant NKG2C+ clonotypes at about 1.0-8%.

Material: blood T cells: a sorted CD56 or NKG2C T cell subset, CD4+ or CD8+ T cells, or bulk PBMC T cells (not recorded which). The sequence came from a man aged 18-69 years in good health. The chain has TRBV5-1 and TRBJ1-5; TCRdb lists TRBD1, though no DNA is available to test this call. CDR3 residues: CASSLGTGRGQPQHF.